This passage covers 14 T cell receptor beta chains from one sample sequenced in a study of OX40 agonist ivuxolimab in advanced cancers. The repertoire was sequenced with immunoSEQ multiplex PCR; TCRdb's copy has only in-frame clones and lacks some. The sample lists about 63,000 clones, 90% to 95% occurring once. Material: CD4+ or CD8+ T cells sorted from blood, obtained in a trial of the OX40 agonist ivuxolimab. Source of these receptors: an adult with an advanced solid tumor such as melanoma, head and neck, liver or kidney cancer.

This rearrangement joins TRBV7-9 to TRBJ1-1; maybe TRBD1 (6 bases). This CDR3 comprises 15 residues. Germline CDR1 is SEHNR and CDR2 is FQNEAQ (reference sequence). Trimming took 5 bases from V and 0 from J, leaving 13 bases between them. CDR3 amino acids: CASSIPGHMNTEAFF. For the CDR3, the DNA is TGTGCCAGCAGCATTCCGGGACATATGAACACTGAAGCTTTCTTT.

This chain joins TRBV6-6 and TRBJ2-7; D perhaps matches TRBD2 (6 bases). Germline CDR1 and CDR2: MNHNY and SVGAGI (reference sequence). V shed 0 bases and J shed 4 bases, with 16 bases lying between them. This CDR3 comprises 16 residues. The CDR3 protein is CASSYSVGSFGYEQYV. In DNA, the CDR3 is TGTGCCAGCAGTTACTCCGTCGGGAGTTTTGGGTACGAGCAGTACGTC.

The rearrangement joins TRBV28 to TRBJ2-5, with D perhaps TRBD1 (6 bases). Trimming pared 5 bases from V and 2 bases from J, leaving 12 bases between. The CDR3 runs 14 residues. CDR1 is MDHEN and CDR2 is SYDVKM in the germline V gene. The CDR3 sequence is CASSRRGIQETQYF. In nucleotides, the CDR3 is TGTGCCAGCAGTCGCAGGGGAATACAAGAGACCCAGTACTTC.

The chain recombines TRBV6-1 with TRBJ1-1, with TRBD1 as a possible D gene (5 bases). The CDR3 has 15 residues. Germline V gene lookup returns CDR1 MNHNS and CDR2 SASEGT. Trimming stripped 2 bases from V and 0 bases from J, with 10 bases between. For the CDR3, the DNA is TGTGCCAGCAGTGAACCTTGGGGGGTGAACACTGAAGCTTTCTTT. This encodes CASSEPWGVNTEAFF.

The V gene is TRBV7-9, the J gene TRBJ1-2; D ambiguous. This CDR3 region has 13 residues. V dropped 6 bases and J dropped 3 bases, with 11 bases sitting between them. Germline-derived CDR1 and CDR2 are SEHNR and FQNEAQ (reference sequence). The CDR3 loop is CASRPQDDYGYTF. The CDR3 coding sequence is TGTGCCAGCAGACCCCAGGACGACTATGGCTACACCTTC.

The rearrangement uses TRBV6-1 and TRBJ1-6, with D unresolved. This CDR3 region has 15 residues. The V end was cut by 1 base, the J end by 9 bases, with 13 bases between. The germline V gene has CDR1 MNHNS and CDR2 SASEGT. CDR3 sequence reads: CASSEGPGSFSPLHF. The CDR3, as DNA: TGTGCCAGCAGTGAAGGTCCAGGATCGTTTTCACCCCTCCACTTT.

The V and J genes are TRBV18 and TRBJ1-3; D gene ambiguous. Trimming left V 0 bases short and J 4 bases short, with 10 bases between. CDR1 KGHSH and CDR2 LQKENI come from the germline V gene. This CDR3 has 15 amino acids. The CDR3 bases are TGTGCCAGCTCACCACCCCCCGGACTCGGAAACACCATATATTTT. Protein: CASSPPPGLGNTIYF. Based on the CDR3 plus reference TRBV18 and TRBJ1-3, the full variable domain is NAGVMQNPRHLVRRRGQEARLRCSPMKGHSHVYWYRQLPEEGLKFMVYLQKENIIDESGMPKERFSAEFPKEGPSILRIQQVVRGDSAAYFCASSPPPGLGNTIYFGEGSWLTVV.

This chain connects TRBV2 to TRBJ1-5; D is unresolved. V was clipped by 10 bases and J by 7 bases, with 20 bases between them. Germline CDR1 reads SNHLY; CDR2 reads FYNNEI. The CDR3 has 14 residues. The CDR3 DNA reads as TGTGCCATCGGGGATTGGGCGAGTGGGCAGCCCCAGCATTTT. Its translation is CAIGDWASGQPQHF.

The V call is TRBV19, the J call TRBJ1-5; 10 bases fit TRBD1. Trimming cost V 7 bases and J 6 bases; bases outside gene matches: 6. The CDR3 is made up of 14 amino acids. The germline CDR1 and CDR2 sequences are LNHDA and SQIVND (reference sequence). This CDR3 reads CASTIGTGVQPQHF. In DNA, the CDR3 is TGTGCCAGTACCATTGGGACAGGGGTTCAGCCCCAGCATTTT.

The CDR3 DNA reads as TGTGCCTGGAGTGTCGGGCAGGGACCGCTGTTTTTT. Amino acids: CAWSVGQGPLFF. The chain has TRBV30 and TRBJ2-2, with D tentatively TRBD1 or TRBD2 (5 bases each). V dropped 0 bases and J dropped 13 bases, with 12 bases sitting between them. There are 12 residues in the CDR3. The germline CDR1 and CDR2 sequences are GTSNPN and SVGIG (reference sequence).

J is TRBJ1-5 and V is TRBV6-6; 7 positions match TRBD1. This CDR3 is 15 amino acids long. With V trimmed by 10 bases and J by 0 bases, 9 bases remained unmatched. The germline V gene has CDR1 MNHNY and CDR2 SVGAGI (reference sequence). CDR3 nucleotides: TGTGCCACCGGGACAGAGGATTATAGCAATCAGCCCCAGCATTTT. Amino acid sequence: CATGTEDYSNQPQHF.

The V gene is TRBV4-1, the J gene TRBJ2-1; D is uncertain. Trimming pared 4 bases from V and 6 bases from J, leaving 10 bases between. This CDR3 comprises 13 residues. The germline gives CDR1 MGHRA, CDR2 YSYEKL. The CDR3 bases are TGCGCCAGCAGCCCATGGGTTTCCAATGAGCAGTTCTTC. Its protein product is CASSPWVSNEQFF.

J is TRBJ1-2 and V is TRBV9; D perhaps matches TRBD1 (6 bases). Trimming removed 0 bases from V and 3 bases from J, with 9 bases in between. This CDR3 spans 14 amino acids. Per germline, CDR1 SGDLS and CDR2 YYNGEE. CDR3 coding DNA: TGTGCCAGCAGCGTAGGACCAGGGGACTATGGCTACACCTTC. Protein sequence: CASSVGPGDYGYTF. Using reference TRBV9 and TRBJ1-2 for the parts outside the CDR3, the full variable domain is DSGVTQTPKHLITATGQRVTLRCSPRSGDLSVYWYQQSLDQGLQFLIQYYNGEERAKGNILERFSAQQFPDLHSELNLSSLELGDSALYFCASSVGPGDYGYTFGSGTRLTVV.

In its sample, this clone was seen once. This sequence joins TRBV15 and TRBJ2-3; D remains unclear. Germline CDR1 and CDR2: LNHNV and YYDKDF (reference sequence). CDR3 length: 13 amino acids. V gave up 0 bases and J gave up 0 bases, with 1 base separating them. The CDR3 DNA reads TGTGCCACCAGCAGAGATAGCACAGATACGCAGTATTTT. Amino acids: CATSRDSTDTQYF.